The 10 T cell receptor beta chains in this list originate from one sample, sequenced in a study of blood T cell repertoires in COVID-19. TCRdb's copy holds only in-frame clones and misses some; the assay was immunoSEQ multiplex PCR. The sample has under 300,000 clones, roughly 85% seen once. The specimen was peripheral blood. The receptors come from a woman between 65 and 79 years old with acute or convalescent COVID-19.

The chain has TRBV19 and TRBJ1-2, with a weak D call TRBD1 (6 bases). Germline values: CDR1 LNHDA, CDR2 SQIVND (reference sequence). V shed 5 bases and J shed 5 bases, with 18 bases lying between them. The CDR3 extends over 15 amino acids. The CDR3 region is CASSGAVGQSYGYTF. Here the CDR3 DNA reads TGTGCCAGTAGTGGGGCCGTAGGACAGTCTTATGGCTACACCTTC. The full variable domain, with the rest looked up from reference TRBV19 and TRBJ1-2, is DGGITQSPKYLFRKEGQNVTLSCEQNLNHDAMYWYRQDPGQGLRLIYYSQIVNDFQKGDIAEGYSVSREKKESFPLTVTSAQKNPTAFYLCASSGAVGQSYGYTFGSGTRLTVV.

The J gene is TRBJ1-1, the V gene TRBV3-1 (or the pseudogene TRBV3-2), with D perhaps matching TRBD1 (5 bases). V was pared by 0 bases and J by 1 base, with 9 bases between. CDR3 length: 15 amino acids. Germline CDR1 reads LGHDT; CDR2 reads YNNKEL (reference sequence). In nucleotides, the CDR3 is TGTGCCAGCAGCCAAGAGGGACTGTGGAACACTGAAGCTTTCTTT. As protein: CASSQEGLWNTEAFF.

Written as DNA, the CDR3 is TGTGCCAGCAGCCCGGGGACAGGGGATTACGAGCAGTACTTC. This translates into CASSPGTGDYEQYF. V usage is TRBV7-9 and J usage is TRBJ2-7; 10 bases match TRBD1. Germline V gene data show CDR1 as SEHNR and CDR2 as FQNEAQ (reference sequence). After removal of 5 bases from V and 4 bases from J, the junction contained 5 bases not matched to a gene. The CDR3 runs to 14 residues.

This chain connects TRBV5-1 to TRBJ2-2; 7 bases line up with TRBD1. CDR1 and CDR2 (germline): SGHRS, YFSETQ. Losses at the gene ends were 2 bases for V and 4 bases for J; bases not matched to a gene: 2. This CDR3 has 14 amino acids. The CDR3 DNA reads as TGCGCCAGCAGCTTTTCAGGGGGCACCGGGGAGCTGTTTTTT. Its translation is CASSFSGGTGELFF.

This chain joins TRBV29-1 and TRBJ1-3, with D unresolved. Germline-derived CDR1 and CDR2 are SQVTM and ANQGSEA. V was pared by 4 bases and J by 0 bases, with 4 bases between. The CDR3 spans 12 residues. The CDR3 DNA reads as TGCAGCGTTGGTATCTCTGGAAACACCATATATTTT. Its translation is CSVGISGNTIYF.

The chain combines TRBV15 with TRBJ1-1, with D hard to call. This CDR3 has 16 residues. Trimming took off 0 bases at V and 4 bases at J, with 15 bases between the two ends. Germline loops: CDR1 LNHNV, CDR2 YYDKDF (reference sequence). The CDR3 protein is CATSRDVGTRGTEAFF. The CDR3 DNA reads as TGTGCCACCAGCAGAGATGTCGGAACTAGAGGCACTGAAGCTTTCTTT.

The chain carries TRBV2 and TRBJ1-6; D might be TRBD1 (5 bases). Trimming removed 7 bases from V and 10 bases from J, with 14 bases in between. CDR3 size: 13 residues. The germline CDR1 and CDR2 sequences are SNHLY and FYNNEI. The CDR3, as DNA: TGTGCCAGCATGCGAGGAGGGGCGTCACCCCTCCACTTT. This translates into CASMRGGASPLHF.

V gene TRBV4-1 combines with J gene TRBJ1-2; D gene unclear. V lost 5 bases and J 2 bases, leaving 21 bases between the germline ends. This CDR3 contains 17 residues. In germline, CDR1 is MGHRA, CDR2 YSYEKL. The CDR3 here is CASSSPLSTLTNYGYTF. In nucleotides, the CDR3 is TGCGCCAGCAGCTCCCCCCTCAGTACGCTTACGAACTATGGCTACACCTTC.

The chain combines TRBV7-9 with TRBJ2-3; 11 bases are a match to TRBD1. From germline, CDR1 is SEHNR and CDR2 FQNEAQ (reference sequence). The CDR3 spans 16 residues. V shed 1 base and J 1 base; nucleotides not matched to a gene: 1. CDR3 loop: CASSLVGQGGTDTQYF. CDR3 in DNA: TGTGCCAGCAGCTTAGTGGGACAGGGGGGCACAGATACGCAGTATTTT.

This clone appeared a single time. The chain is built from TRBV24-1 and TRBJ2-2; 7 positions agree with TRBD1. Germline V gene data show CDR1 as KGHDR and CDR2 as SFDVKD. Trimming cost V 5 bases and J 1 base; bases outside gene matches: 0. The CDR3 loop spans 14 amino acids. The CDR3 spells CATSGDRNTGELFF. For the CDR3, the DNA is TGTGCCACCAGTGGGGACAGGAACACCGGGGAGCTGTTTTTT.